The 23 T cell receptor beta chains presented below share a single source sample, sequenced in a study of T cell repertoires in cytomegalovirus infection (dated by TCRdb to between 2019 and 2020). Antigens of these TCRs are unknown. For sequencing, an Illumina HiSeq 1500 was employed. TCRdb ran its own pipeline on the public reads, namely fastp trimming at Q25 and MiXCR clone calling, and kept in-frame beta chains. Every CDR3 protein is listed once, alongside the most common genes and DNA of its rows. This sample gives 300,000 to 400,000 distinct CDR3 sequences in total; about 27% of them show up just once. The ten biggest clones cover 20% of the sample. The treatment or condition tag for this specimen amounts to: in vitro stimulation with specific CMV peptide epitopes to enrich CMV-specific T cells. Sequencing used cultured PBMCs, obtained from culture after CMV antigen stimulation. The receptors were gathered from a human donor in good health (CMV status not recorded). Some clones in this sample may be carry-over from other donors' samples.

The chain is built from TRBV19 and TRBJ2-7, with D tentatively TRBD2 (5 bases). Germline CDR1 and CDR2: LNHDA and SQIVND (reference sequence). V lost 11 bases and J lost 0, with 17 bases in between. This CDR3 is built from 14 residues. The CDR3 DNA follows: TGTGCCGGTTCAATCGGAGGAGACTCCTACGAGCAGTACTTC. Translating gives CAGSIGGDSYEQYF.

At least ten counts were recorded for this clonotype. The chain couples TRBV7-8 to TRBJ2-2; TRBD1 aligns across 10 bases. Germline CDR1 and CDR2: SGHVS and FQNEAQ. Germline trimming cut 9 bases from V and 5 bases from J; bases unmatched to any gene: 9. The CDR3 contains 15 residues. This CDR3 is CASSPRTGGTGELFF. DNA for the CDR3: TGTGCCAGTAGTCCCCGGACAGGGGGGACCGGGGAGCTGTTTTTT.

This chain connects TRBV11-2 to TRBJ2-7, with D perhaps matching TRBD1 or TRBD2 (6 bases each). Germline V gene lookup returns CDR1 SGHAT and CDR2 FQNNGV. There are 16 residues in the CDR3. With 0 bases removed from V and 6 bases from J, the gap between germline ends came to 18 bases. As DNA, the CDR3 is TGTGCCAGCAGCTTAGACGGGGGCAGGGTGGAGGGCGAGCAGTACTTC. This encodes CASSLDGGRVEGEQYF.

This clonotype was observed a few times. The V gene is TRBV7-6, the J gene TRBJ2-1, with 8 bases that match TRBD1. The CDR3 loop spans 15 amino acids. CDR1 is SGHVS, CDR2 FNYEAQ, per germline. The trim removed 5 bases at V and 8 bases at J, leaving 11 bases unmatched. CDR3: CASSPRTGQGYEQFF. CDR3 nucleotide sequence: TGTGCCAGCAGCCCTAGGACCGGACAGGGATATGAGCAGTTCTTC.

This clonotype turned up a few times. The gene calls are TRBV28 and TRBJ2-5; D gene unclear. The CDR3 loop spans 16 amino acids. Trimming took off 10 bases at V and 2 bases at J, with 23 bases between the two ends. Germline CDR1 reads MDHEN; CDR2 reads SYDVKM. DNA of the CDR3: TGTGCCATCCAGACCCCTCGAGCTAGAACACAAGAGACCCAGTACTTC. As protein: CAIQTPRARTQETQYF.

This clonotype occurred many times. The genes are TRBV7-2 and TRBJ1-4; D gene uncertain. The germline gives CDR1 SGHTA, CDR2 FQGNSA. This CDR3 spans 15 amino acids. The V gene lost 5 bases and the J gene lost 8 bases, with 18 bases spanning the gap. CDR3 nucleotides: TGTGCCAGCAGCCCAGAGGGAGGCCGGAGCGAAAAACTGTTTTTT. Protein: CASSPEGGRSEKLFF.

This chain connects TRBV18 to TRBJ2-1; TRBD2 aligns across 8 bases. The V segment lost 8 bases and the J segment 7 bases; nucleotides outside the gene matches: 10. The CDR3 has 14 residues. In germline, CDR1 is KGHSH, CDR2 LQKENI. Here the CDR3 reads CASGPSGGLNEQFF. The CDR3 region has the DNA TGTGCCAGCGGCCCCAGCGGGGGATTAAATGAGCAGTTCTTC.

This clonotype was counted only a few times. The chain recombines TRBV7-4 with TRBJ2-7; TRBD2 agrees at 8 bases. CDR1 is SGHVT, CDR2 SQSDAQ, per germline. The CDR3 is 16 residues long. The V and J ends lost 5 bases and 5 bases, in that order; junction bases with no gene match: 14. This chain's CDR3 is CASSATPGGRRNEQYF. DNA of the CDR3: TGTGCCAGCAGCGCCACACCGGGCGGGAGGAGGAACGAGCAGTACTTC.

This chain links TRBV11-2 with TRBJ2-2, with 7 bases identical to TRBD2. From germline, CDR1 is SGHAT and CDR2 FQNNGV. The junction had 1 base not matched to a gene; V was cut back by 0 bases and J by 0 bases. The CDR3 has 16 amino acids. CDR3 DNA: TGTGCCAGCAGCTTAGATCTAGCGGCGAACACCGGGGAGCTGTTTTTT. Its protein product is CASSLDLAANTGELFF.

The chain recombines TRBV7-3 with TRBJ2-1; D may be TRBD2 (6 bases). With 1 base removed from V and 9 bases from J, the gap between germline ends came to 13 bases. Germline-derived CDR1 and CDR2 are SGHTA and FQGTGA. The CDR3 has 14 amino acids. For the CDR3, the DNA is TGTGCCAGCAGCTTAAATACGATCGGGAGTGAGCAGTTCTTC. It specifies CASSLNTIGSEQFF.

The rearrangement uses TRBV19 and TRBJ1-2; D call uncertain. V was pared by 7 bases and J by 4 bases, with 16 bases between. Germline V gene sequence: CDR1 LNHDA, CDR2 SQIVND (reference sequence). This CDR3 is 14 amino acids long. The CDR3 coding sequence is TGTGCCAGTACCCCTAAAGGAGGGAGCTATGGCTACACCTTC. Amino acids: CASTPKGGSYGYTF.

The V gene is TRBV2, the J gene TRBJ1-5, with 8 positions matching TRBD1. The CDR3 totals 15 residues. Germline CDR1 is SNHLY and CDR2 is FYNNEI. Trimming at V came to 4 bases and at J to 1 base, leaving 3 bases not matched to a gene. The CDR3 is CASSGTGMSNQPQHF. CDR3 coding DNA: TGTGCCAGCAGTGGGACAGGGATGAGCAATCAGCCCCAGCATTTT.

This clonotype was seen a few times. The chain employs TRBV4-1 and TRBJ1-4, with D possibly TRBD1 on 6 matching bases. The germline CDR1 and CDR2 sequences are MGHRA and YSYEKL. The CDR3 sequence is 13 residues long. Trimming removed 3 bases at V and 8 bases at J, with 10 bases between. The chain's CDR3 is CASSQLGTEKLFF. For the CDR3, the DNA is TGCGCCAGCAGCCAGCTGGGGACAGAAAAACTGTTTTTT.

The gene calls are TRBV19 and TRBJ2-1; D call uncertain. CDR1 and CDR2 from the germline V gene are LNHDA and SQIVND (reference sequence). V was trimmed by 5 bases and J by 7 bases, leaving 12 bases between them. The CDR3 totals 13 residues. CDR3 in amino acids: CASSELSWNEQFF. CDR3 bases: TGTGCCAGTAGTGAACTAAGTTGGAATGAGCAGTTCTTC. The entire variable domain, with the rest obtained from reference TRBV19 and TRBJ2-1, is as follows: DGGITQSPKYLFRKEGQNVTLSCEQNLNHDAMYWYRQDPGQGLRLIYYSQIVNDFQKGDIAEGYSVSREKKESFPLTVTSAQKNPTAFYLCASSELSWNEQFFGPGTRLTVL.

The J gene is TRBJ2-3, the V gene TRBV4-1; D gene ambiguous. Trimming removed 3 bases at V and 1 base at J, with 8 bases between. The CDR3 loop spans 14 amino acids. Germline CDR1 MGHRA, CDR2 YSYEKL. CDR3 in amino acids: CASSQALRTDTQYF. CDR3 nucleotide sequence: TGCGCCAGCAGCCAGGCCCTCCGCACAGATACGCAGTATTTT.

The DNA of the CDR3 is TGTGCCAGCAGCTTAAGCGCAGGGGGCAACTATGGCTACACCTTC. Translation: CASSLSAGGNYGYTF. The rearrangement links TRBV7-2 to TRBJ1-2, with TRBD1 matching 8 bases. J was trimmed by 2 bases and V by 2 bases; bases with no gene match: 4. This CDR3 region has 15 residues. The germline CDR1 and CDR2 sequences are SGHTA and FQGNSA.

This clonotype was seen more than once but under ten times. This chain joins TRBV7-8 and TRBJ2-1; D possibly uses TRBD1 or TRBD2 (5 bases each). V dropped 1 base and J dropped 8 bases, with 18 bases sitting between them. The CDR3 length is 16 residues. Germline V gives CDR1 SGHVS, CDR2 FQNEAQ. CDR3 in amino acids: CASSLVGPGRGDEQFF. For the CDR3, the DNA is TGTGCCAGCAGCTTAGTAGGTCCGGGGCGCGGCGATGAGCAGTTCTTC.

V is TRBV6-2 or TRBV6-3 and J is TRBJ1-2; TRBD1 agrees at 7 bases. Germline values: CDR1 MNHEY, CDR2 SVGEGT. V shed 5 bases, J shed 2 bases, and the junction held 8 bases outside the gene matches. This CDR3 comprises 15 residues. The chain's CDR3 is CASSRRDRSNYGYTF. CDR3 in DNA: TGTGCCAGCAGTCGGCGGGACAGATCAAACTATGGCTACACCTTC.

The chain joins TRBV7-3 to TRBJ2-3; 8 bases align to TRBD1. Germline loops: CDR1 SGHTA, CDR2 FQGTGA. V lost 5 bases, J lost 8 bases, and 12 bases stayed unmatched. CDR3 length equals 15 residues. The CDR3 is CASSLGTGGLVTQYF. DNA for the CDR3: TGTGCCAGCAGCCTCGGGACAGGAGGGCTTGTTACGCAGTATTTT.

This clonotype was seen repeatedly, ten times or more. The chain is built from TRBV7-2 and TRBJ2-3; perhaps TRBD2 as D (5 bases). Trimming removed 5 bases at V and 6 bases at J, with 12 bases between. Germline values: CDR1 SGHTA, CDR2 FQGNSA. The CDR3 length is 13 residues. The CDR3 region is CASSRGLGDTQYF. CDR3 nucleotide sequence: TGTGCCAGCAGCCGAGGGCTTGGGGATACGCAGTATTTT.

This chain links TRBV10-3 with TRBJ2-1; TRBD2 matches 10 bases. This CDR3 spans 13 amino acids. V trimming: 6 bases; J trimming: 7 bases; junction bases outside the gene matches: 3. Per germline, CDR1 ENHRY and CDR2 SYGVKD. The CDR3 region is CAIRASGGNEQFF. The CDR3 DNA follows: TGTGCCATCAGAGCTAGCGGGGGTAATGAGCAGTTCTTC.

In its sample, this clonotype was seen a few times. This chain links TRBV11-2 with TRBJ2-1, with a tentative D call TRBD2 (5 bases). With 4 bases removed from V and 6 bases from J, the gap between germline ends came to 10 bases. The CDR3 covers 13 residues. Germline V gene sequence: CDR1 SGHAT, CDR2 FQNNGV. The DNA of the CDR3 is TGTGCCAGCAGCTCCACTAGTTCCAATGAGCAGTTCTTC. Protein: CASSSTSSNEQFF.

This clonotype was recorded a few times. Here the CDR3 DNA reads TGTGCCAGCAGCTATTCCAGGGACAGGGTGTATCAGCCCCAGCATTTT. It is translated as CASSYSRDRVYQPQHF. The rearrangement links TRBV7-8 to TRBJ1-5, with 9 positions matching TRBD1. There are 16 residues in the CDR3. The germline gives CDR1 SGHVS, CDR2 FQNEAQ. The junction had 9 bases not matched to a gene; V was cut back by 4 bases and J by 5 bases.